This TCR beta chain stems from a study of early stage breast cancer tumors. Turning to the study itself: Twelve of the 16 invasive tumors were ER+, PR+ and HER2-. Samples were sequenced at about 9.7-fold average coverage. Regarding the study as a whole: Chain pairing and CD4, CD8 or FOXP3 expression were not captured.

This table comes from immunoSEQ multiplex PCR, and its TCRdb copy is limited to in-frame clones, with some not included. This sample has tens of thousands of clones; about 77% occur once, and the top ten carry 3% to 4%. Turning to this clone: Its antigen is not known.

Sequenced sample: blood. This receptor was obtained from a person aged 40 to 49 with breast cancer.

The CDR3 loop reads CASSTSGGSYNEQFF. In DNA form, the CDR3 reads TGTGCCAGCAGTACTAGCGGGGGCTCCTACAATGAGCAGTTCTTC. The chain recombines TRBV6-4 with TRBJ2-1, with 11 positions matching TRBD2. V shed 5 bases and J 0 bases; nucleotides not matched to a gene: 0. Germline-derived CDR1 and CDR2 are MRHNA and SNTAGT. CDR3 length: 15 residues.